These 10 T cell receptor beta chains were all obtained from the same sample, sequenced in a study of T cell clusters in autoimmune cytopenias. One tube held mixed TRB-A and TRB-B primer pools for touch-down PCR. TCRdb re-called the multiplex PCR reads and shows each CDR3 protein once, DNA omitted. The table gives some 7,000 distinct CDR3 sequences; the top ten clones make up 16% of it. TRB was amplified from 250 ng of peripheral blood genomic DNA per sample. What was sequenced was peripheral blood. These receptors were collected from a human donor with an autoimmune cytopenia or autoimmune hepatitis (not recorded which).

This clonotype ranks as large (0.1 to 1%) in terms of frequency. The chain links TRBV29-1 to TRBJ2-3. Per germline, CDR1 SQVTM and CDR2 ANQGSEA. The CDR3 is 12 residues long. The CDR3 loop reads CSLYRSSDTQYF.

The J gene is TRBJ2-7, the V gene TRBV15; the TCRdb call, TRBD2, lacks DNA for checking. The CDR3 runs to 16 residues. Germline lookup yields CDR1 LNHNV and CDR2 YYDKDF (reference sequence). CDR3 residues: CATSNRRLAGNYEQYF.

The CDR3 protein is CASTSSAGYTF. The chain links TRBV19 to TRBJ1-2. The CDR3 runs to 11 residues. Germline assignment: CDR1 LNHDA and CDR2 SQIVND (reference sequence).

The rearrangement links TRBV6-2 or TRBV6-3 to TRBJ2-6. The CDR3 spans 16 residues. Germline V CDR1 and CDR2: MNHEY, SVGEGT. This CDR3 is CASSPYQASGANVLTF.

V and J are TRBV18 and TRBJ2-5; checking the TCRdb D call of TRBD1 is not possible without DNA. Germline CDR1 and CDR2: KGHSH and LQKENI. This CDR3 is 17 amino acids long. The CDR3 loop is CASSPSLQGAGRETQYF.

The rearrangement uses TRBV20-1 and TRBJ1-5; TCRdb's D call of TRBD1 is untestable without DNA. Germline CDR1 is DFQATT and CDR2 is SNEGSKA (reference sequence). The CDR3 consists of 16 residues. The CDR3 sequence is CSARGSGDPWNQPQHF.

The chain employs TRBV5-1 and TRBJ2-2. Per germline, CDR1 SGHRS and CDR2 YFSETQ. The CDR3 covers 12 residues. CDR3 sequence reads: CASSLAGGELFF.

According to its frequency, this clonotype is medium-sized. V and J are TRBV6-1 and TRBJ2-1. This CDR3 has 11 residues. The germline CDR1 and CDR2 sequences are MNHNS and SASEGT. CDR3: CATDRANEQFF.

The V and J genes are TRBV15 and TRBJ2-2; TCRdb names TRBD1, which stays unverified in the absence of DNA. The CDR3 length is 13 residues. Germline V gene sequence: CDR1 LNHNV, CDR2 YYDKDF (reference sequence). CDR3 amino acids: CATSGDSTGELFF.

J is TRBJ2-7 and V is TRBV5-4; TCRdb names TRBD2, which stays unverified in the absence of DNA. Germline V gene sequence: CDR1 SGHNT, CDR2 YYREEE (reference sequence). CDR3 length: 11 amino acids. The CDR3 sequence: CASSRLYEQYF.